The present T cell receptor beta chain was sequenced within a study of CD8+CD57+ T cells in acquired aplastic anemia. About the study: The study obtained an average of approximately 2.9 ug of DNA from sorted CD4+ and CD8+ cells. Healthy CD8+ samples averaged approximately 9.9 million reads. The study's findings and limits: Overlapping CD8+ CDR3 repertoires of patients and controls contained approximately 28 shared sequences. Patients did not significantly differ from controls in CD8+ Simpson's diversity.

Points on this clonotype: Its cognate antigen is unknown. An end of the junction does not agree with germline; a read error may underlie this.

CDR1 is WSHSY, CDR2 SAAADI, per germline. The CDR3 length is 15 residues. Genomic DNA was employed as the template in profiling TCR beta VDJ and CDR3. TCRdb reanalysed the reads using MiXCR and keeps one entry per CDR3 protein. This table has approximately 200,000 distinct CDR3 sequences, less than 65% appearing once. This clonotype was sampled from a human donor in good health, serving as a control. The genes are TRBV10-2 and TRBJ2-7; D tentatively reads TRBD1 or TRBD2 (5 bases each). Sequencing input: sorted CD4+, CD8+, or CD8+CD57+ T cells (not recorded which) from PBMCs. The CDR3 coding sequence is TGTGCCAGCAGGTTTCGGAGGCAGGGTCTCCACGAGCGGTACTTC. Its translation is CASRFRRQGLHERYF.